The clone carrying this T cell receptor (beta chain) came up once. The sample belongs to a study of shared clonotypes between healthy human individuals. Study-wide context: Researchers drew samples from two women and a few men aged 18 to 49.

The assay ran at deep level. In the source study's methods: Quality scores were absent from the junction-only immunoSEQ sequences, so filtering differed. Libraries were prepared by immunoSEQ multiplex PCR; TCRdb keeps only in-frame clonotypes and omits some of them. V and J calls and clone size are those listed in that table; D and trimming were worked out from the DNA. Altogether around 2,100,000 clones are present, 85% to 95% being singletons, with the ten largest covering under 1.5%. Naive CD8 cells were CD45RO-negative, positively selected for CCR7, excluding terminally differentiated effector memory CD45RA+ cells. Healthy HIV-negative adults with no recent acute infections or vaccinations were recruited as donors. The germline V gene encodes CDR1 SEHNR and CDR2 FQNEAQ (reference sequence). CDR3 length: 15 residues. Trimming took off 5 bases at V and 1 base at J, with 14 bases between the two ends.

The sequencing input was naive CD8+ T cells sorted from blood. The rearrangement joins TRBV7-9 to TRBJ2-5; D may be TRBD2 (5 bases). This clonotype originated in a man aged 18 to 35 in good health. DNA of the CDR3: TGTGCCAGCAGCCAACTGGAGCGGCCCCAAGAGACCCAGTACTTC. This encodes CASSQLERPQETQYF.